This T cell receptor beta chain was identified in a study of blood T cells in healthy people across ages. V dropped 0 bases and J dropped 8; count of bases not matched to a gene: 8. The CDR3 covers 16 residues. About this clonotype: Its antigen is still unknown.

Study-wide points: When one million T cells were used, diversity estimates were thought to be underestimates.

Together with a sample-barcoded 5' primer, a J-beta primer mix was included in a second PCR lasting roughly 6 to 12 cycles. A minimum of 2.5 million CDR3-containing paired-end reads was obtained for each sample. TCRdb independently ran MiXCR on the 5' RACE reads; one entry per CDR3 protein. The repertoire holds 800,000 or so distinct CDR3 sequences, with roughly 60% as singletons. Isolation of PBMCs gave at least 7 million cells per sample. There were at least 6 micrograms of total RNA extracted from every sample. The J gene is TRBJ1-4, the V gene TRBV12-3 or TRBV12-4; 8 nucleotides match TRBD1. The TCR comes from a man aged 30 to 45 in good health. The sample consisted of blood. The CDR3 DNA sequence: TGTGCCAGCAGTTTAGCGATAGGACAGGGAGGGGAAAAACTGTTTTTT. This sequence encodes CASSLAIGQGGEKLFF.